The next 10 T cell receptor beta chains were all read from a single sample in a study of cytomegalovirus exposure and HLA in healthy donors. The PCR contained 60 Vbeta and 13 Jbeta primers. Clones were sequenced by immunoSEQ multiplex PCR, and TCRdb holds only the in-frame ones, with some missing. The top ten clones hold approximately 0.24% of a sample with about 120,000 clones, 65% to 85% of them seen once. The specimen was PBMCs. These receptors were obtained from a man in his fifties in good health and CMV-seronegative.

The genes are TRBV5-4 and TRBJ2-3; 9 positions agree with TRBD1. J gave up 3 bases and V 7 bases, and 6 bases lay outside the gene matches. The CDR3 contains 14 residues. CDR1 and CDR2 from the germline V gene are SGHNT and YYREEE (reference sequence). The CDR3 DNA follows: TGTGCCAGCTCAAGGGACAGGGTAACAGATACGCAGTATTTT. Translated, it gives CASSRDRVTDTQYF.

In DNA, the CDR3 is TGTGCCAGCAGTGACCCTACTAATGAAAAACTGTTTTTT. This codes for CASSDPTNEKLFF. The rearrangement uses TRBV25-1 and TRBJ1-4, with D uncertain. Trimming removed 3 bases at V and 2 bases at J, with 4 bases between. Germline CDR1 and CDR2: MGHDK and SYGVNS. This CDR3 is 13 amino acids long.

This clone was counted a single time. J is TRBJ1-5 and V is TRBV28, with unresolved D. The CDR3 covers 12 residues. The V end was cut by 3 bases, the J end by 7 bases, with 7 bases between. Germline-derived CDR1 and CDR2 are MDHEN and SYDVKM. This CDR3 reads CASSLLIQPQHF. The CDR3 bases are TGTGCCAGCAGTTTGTTAATCCAGCCCCAGCATTTT.

The rearrangement links TRBV6-1 to TRBJ2-7, with 7 bases lining up with TRBD2. This CDR3 spans 15 amino acids. With V trimmed by 11 bases and J by 1 base, 14 bases remained unmatched. Germline assignment: CDR1 MNHNS and CDR2 SASEGT. CDR3 region: CAATLGGTESYEQYF. Here the CDR3 DNA reads TGTGCCGCAACCCTGGGGGGGACGGAGTCCTACGAGCAGTACTTC.

This chain connects TRBV7-6 to TRBJ2-5, with D perhaps matching TRBD2 (6 bases). The tail of the sequence fits TRBJ2-7 better, so the J call may be wrong. The CDR3 is 15 residues long. Looked up from germline, CDR1 is SGHVS and CDR2 is FNYEAQ. The CDR3 sequence: CASSPVGGSSYEQYF. The CDR3 bases are TGTGCCAGCAGCCCTGTGGGGGGATCATCCTACGAGCAGTACTTC.

A few counts support this clone. The V gene is TRBV7-2, the J gene TRBJ1-2, with D tentatively TRBD1 (6 bases). This CDR3 is 16 amino acids long. CDR1 is SGHTA and CDR2 is FQGNSA in the germline V gene. Trimming stripped 2 bases from V and 1 base from J, with 14 bases between. CDR3: CASSLWGQGLNYGYTF. DNA of the CDR3: TGTGCCAGCAGCTTATGGGGGCAGGGCCTTAACTATGGCTACACCTTC.

This clone was counted once. The chain links TRBV4-3 to TRBJ1-2; maybe TRBD1 (5 bases). Trimming removed 1 base at V and 2 bases at J, with 14 bases between. Germline V gene lookup returns CDR1 LGHNA and CDR2 YSLEER. The CDR3 contains 16 residues. Here the CDR3 reads CASSQARGGLNYGYTF. The CDR3 coding sequence is TGCGCCAGCAGCCAAGCCCGGGGGGGACTGAACTATGGCTACACCTTC.

This clone was detected once. The chain employs TRBV2 and TRBJ2-2, with 11 bases that match TRBD2. The CDR3 extends over 15 amino acids. After removal of 3 bases from V and 7 bases from J, the junction contained 4 bases not matched to a gene. Germline V lookup: CDR1 SNHLY, CDR2 FYNNEI. The DNA for the CDR3 is TGTGCCAGCAGTGAGACTAGCGGGGTCAACGGGGAGCTGTTTTTT. This encodes CASSETSGVNGELFF.

This sequence joins TRBV19 and TRBJ2-1; 11 bases match TRBD2. CDR1 LNHDA and CDR2 SQIVND come from the germline V gene (reference sequence). V shed 5 bases and J 6 bases; nucleotides not matched to a gene: 3. CDR3 length: 14 amino acids. Here the CDR3 reads CASSGSGGGNEQFF. Here the CDR3 DNA reads TGTGCCAGTAGTGGTAGCGGGGGGGGCAATGAGCAGTTCTTC.

V and J are TRBV4-3 and TRBJ1-5; the match to TRBD1 covers 7 bases. The CDR3 runs to 14 residues. With V trimmed by 4 bases and J by 3 bases, 3 bases remained unmatched. Germline CDR1 is LGHNA and CDR2 is YSLEER. The CDR3 DNA reads TGCGCCAGCAGCCCGGGACAGTTCAATCAGCCCCAGCATTTT. As protein: CASSPGQFNQPQHF.